This T cell receptor beta chain derives from a study of T cell responses to AZD1222 COVID-19 vaccine. Trimming stripped 6 bases from V and 4 bases from J, with 12 bases between. Germline loops: CDR1 MNHEY, CDR2 SVGAGI. This CDR3 contains 14 residues. Sequenced by immunoSEQ multiplex PCR; TCRdb stores in-frame clones only, minus some. Of 150,000 to 200,000 clones in the sample, roughly 94% are singletons; the top ten hold 1.3%. The rearrangement joins TRBV6-5 to TRBJ2-2, with a possible D match to TRBD2 (5 bases). The sequenced sample was peripheral blood, obtained 28 days after the second AZD1222 dose. The source of this sequence is an adult who received the AZD1222 COVID-19 vaccine. The CDR3 is CASSRRAGTGELFF. The CDR3 bases are TGTGCCAGCAGCCGACGGGCGGGCACCGGGGAGCTGTTTTTT.